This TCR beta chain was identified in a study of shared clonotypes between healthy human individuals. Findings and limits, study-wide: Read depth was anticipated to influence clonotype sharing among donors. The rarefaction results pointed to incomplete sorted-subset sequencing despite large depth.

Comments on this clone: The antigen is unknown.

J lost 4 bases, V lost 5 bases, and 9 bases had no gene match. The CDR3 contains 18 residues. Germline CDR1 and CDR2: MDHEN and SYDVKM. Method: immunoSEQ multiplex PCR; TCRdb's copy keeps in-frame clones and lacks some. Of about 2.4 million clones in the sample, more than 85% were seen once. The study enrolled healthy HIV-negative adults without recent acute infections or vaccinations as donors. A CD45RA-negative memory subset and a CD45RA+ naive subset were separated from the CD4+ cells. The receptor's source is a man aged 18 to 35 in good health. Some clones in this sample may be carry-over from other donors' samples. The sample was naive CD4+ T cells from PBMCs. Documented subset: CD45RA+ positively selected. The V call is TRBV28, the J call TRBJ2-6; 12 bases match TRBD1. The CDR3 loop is CASSEPGQGAIGANVLTF. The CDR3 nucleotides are TGTGCCAGCAGTGAGCCGGGACAGGGGGCAATAGGGGCCAACGTCCTGACTTTC.